The present TCR beta chain was sequenced within a study of PD-L1 blockade in urothelial cancer. V lost 6 bases and J 1 base, leaving 12 bases between the germline ends. CDR1 and CDR2 from the germline V gene are MNHEY and SVGAGI. The CDR3 consists of 14 residues. Repertoires were generated with immunoSEQ multiplex PCR, while TCRdb's copy carries only in-frame clones and drops some. Of about 51,000 clones listed, about 90% are singletons. The clonotype was recovered from a man between 60 and 70 years old with urothelial cancer. The specimen comprised PBMCs, sampled around atezolizumab (anti-PD-L1) treatment. This chain joins TRBV6-5 and TRBJ1-1, with a weak D call TRBD1 (5 bases). The CDR3 is CASSKWGGNTEAFF. The CDR3 region has the DNA TGTGCCAGCAGCAAATGGGGGGGGAACACTGAAGCTTTCTTT.